This note documents a single T cell receptor beta chain sequence. Per the germline V gene, CDR1 is MNHEY and CDR2 is SMNVEV (reference sequence). CDR3 length: 14 amino acids. Trimming removed 3 bases from V and 0 bases from J; junction bases left unmatched: 1. Profiled with immunoSEQ multiplex PCR; TCRdb holds only in-frame clones, not every one. This sample carries some 50,000 clones, about 89% of them seen once, and the ten largest clones take under 5.5%. This sample was included in a study of T cell responses to AZD1222 COVID-19 vaccine. The chain is built from TRBV27 and TRBJ2-7; TRBD1 matches 8 bases. Specimen: peripheral blood, collected 28 days after the second AZD1222 dose. The clonotype was recovered from an adult who received the AZD1222 COVID-19 vaccine. The DNA of the CDR3 is TGTGCCAGCAGTTTTGACAGGGGCTCCTACGAGCAGTACTTC. It translates to CASSFDRGSYEQYF.